This T cell receptor beta chain was sequenced in a study of blood T cell repertoires in COVID-19. Turning to the study itself: Specimens from acute and convalescent COVID-19 originated in the United States, Italy and Spain.

Assay used: immunoSEQ multiplex PCR; TCRdb lists only in-frame clones, some missing. The table shows tens of thousands of clones, with around 83% occurring only once. Losses at the gene ends were 5 bases for V and 10 bases for J; bases not matched to a gene: 11. CDR1 and CDR2 from the germline V gene are MDHEN and SYDVKM. CDR3 length equals 15 residues. The sequenced sample consisted of peripheral blood. The chain has TRBV28 and TRBJ1-6; 7 bases line up with TRBD1. This TCR derives from a man between 70 and 80 years old with acute or convalescent COVID-19. CDR3 DNA sequence: TGTGCCAGCAGTAGACGACAGGGTTTCATCTCACCCCTCCACTTT. Translated: CASSRRQGFISPLHF.